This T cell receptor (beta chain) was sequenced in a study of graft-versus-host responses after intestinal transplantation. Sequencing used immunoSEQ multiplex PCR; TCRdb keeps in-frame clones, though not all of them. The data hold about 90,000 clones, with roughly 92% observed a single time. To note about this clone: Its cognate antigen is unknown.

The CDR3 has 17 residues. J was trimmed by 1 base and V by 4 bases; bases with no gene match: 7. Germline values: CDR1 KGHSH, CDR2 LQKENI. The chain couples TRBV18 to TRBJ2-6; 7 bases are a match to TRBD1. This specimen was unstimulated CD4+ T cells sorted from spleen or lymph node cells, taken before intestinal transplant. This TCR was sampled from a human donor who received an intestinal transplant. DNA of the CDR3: TGTGCCAGCTCACTGGGACAGAGGTCTTCTGGGGCCAACGTCCTGACTTTC. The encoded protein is CASSLGQRSSGANVLTF.